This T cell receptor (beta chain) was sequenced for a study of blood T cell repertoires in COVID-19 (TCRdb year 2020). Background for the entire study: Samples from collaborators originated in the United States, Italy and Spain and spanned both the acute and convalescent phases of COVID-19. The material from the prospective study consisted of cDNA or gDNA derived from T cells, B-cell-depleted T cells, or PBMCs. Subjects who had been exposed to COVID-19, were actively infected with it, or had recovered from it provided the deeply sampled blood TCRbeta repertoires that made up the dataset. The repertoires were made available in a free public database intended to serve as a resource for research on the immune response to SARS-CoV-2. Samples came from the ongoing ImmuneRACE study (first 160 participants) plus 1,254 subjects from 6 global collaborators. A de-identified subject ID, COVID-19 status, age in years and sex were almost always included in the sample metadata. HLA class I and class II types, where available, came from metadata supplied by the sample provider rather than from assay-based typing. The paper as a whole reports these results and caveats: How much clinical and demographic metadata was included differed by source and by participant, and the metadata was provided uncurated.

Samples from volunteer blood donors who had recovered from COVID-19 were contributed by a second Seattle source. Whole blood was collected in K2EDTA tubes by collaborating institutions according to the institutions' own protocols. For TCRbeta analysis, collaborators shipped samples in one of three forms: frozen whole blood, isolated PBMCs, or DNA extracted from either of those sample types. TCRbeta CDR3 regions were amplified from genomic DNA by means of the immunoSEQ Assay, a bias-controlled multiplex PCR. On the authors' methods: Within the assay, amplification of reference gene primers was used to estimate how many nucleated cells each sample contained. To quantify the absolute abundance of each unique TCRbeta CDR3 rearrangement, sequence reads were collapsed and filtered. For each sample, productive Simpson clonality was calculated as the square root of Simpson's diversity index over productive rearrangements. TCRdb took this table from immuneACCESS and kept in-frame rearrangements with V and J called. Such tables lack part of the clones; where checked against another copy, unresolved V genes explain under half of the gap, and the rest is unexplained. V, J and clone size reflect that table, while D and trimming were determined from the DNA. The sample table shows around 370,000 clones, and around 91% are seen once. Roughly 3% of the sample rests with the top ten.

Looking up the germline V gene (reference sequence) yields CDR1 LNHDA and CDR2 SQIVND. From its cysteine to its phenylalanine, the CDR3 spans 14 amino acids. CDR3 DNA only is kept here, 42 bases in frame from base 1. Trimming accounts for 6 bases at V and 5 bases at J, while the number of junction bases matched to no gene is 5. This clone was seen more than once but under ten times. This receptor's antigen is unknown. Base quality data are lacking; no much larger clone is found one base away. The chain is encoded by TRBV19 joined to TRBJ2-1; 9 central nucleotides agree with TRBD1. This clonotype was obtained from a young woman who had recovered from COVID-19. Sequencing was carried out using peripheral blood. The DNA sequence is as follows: TGTGCCAGTAGAACAGGGGGCGCCCACAATGAGCAGTTCTTC. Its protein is CASRTGGAHNEQFF.